The sequence of this T cell receptor (beta chain) was determined in a study of CD8+ T cells in alopecia areata. Whole-study results and caveats: Amid tofacitinib therapy, many expanded lesional clones stayed present in scalp and blood.

The authors extracted RNA and reverse transcribed it into cDNA as the sequencing template. TCRdb keeps only in-frame clones here, not all; method: immunoSEQ multiplex PCR. Of 95,000 to 110,000 clones listed, 84% were seen once; the top ten hold over 20%. The germline V gene encodes CDR1 MGHRA and CDR2 YSYEKL. The CDR3 is 17 amino acids. V shed 4 bases, J shed 0 bases, and the junction held 6 bases outside the gene matches. Treatment defined: oral pan-JAK inhibitor, 5-10 mg twice daily. As to this clone: Its antigen remains unknown.

The sample in question was CD8+ T cells sorted from blood, obtained at week 24, from a patient treated with tofacitinib. The chain couples TRBV4-1 to TRBJ2-5, with 12 nucleotides matching TRBD2. The sequence came from a human donor with alopecia areata. The CDR3 DNA reads TGCGCCAGCAGCCCTCGGACTAGCGGGGCCCACCAAGAGACCCAGTACTTC. It translates to CASSPRTSGAHQETQYF.